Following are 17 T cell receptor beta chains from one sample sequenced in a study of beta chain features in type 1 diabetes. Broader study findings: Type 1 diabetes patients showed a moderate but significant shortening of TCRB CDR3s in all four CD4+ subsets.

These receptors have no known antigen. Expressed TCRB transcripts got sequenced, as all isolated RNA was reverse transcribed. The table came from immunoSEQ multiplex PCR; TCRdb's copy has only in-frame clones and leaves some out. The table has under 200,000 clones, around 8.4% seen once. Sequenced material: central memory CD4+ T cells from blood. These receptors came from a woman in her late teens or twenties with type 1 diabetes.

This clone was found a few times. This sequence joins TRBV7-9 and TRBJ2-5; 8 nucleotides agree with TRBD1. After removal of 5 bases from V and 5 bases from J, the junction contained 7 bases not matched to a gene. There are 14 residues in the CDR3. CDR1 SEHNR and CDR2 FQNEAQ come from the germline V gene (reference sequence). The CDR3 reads CASSIRGRQETQYF. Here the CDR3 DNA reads TGTGCCAGCAGCATCAGGGGGCGGCAGGAGACCCAGTACTTC.

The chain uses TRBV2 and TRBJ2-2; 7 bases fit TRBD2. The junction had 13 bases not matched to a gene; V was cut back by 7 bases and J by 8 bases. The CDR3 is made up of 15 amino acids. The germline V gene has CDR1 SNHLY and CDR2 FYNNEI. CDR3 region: CASKSSREFRGELFF. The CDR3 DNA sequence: TGTGCCAGCAAGTCCTCGCGGGAGTTTCGAGGGGAGCTGTTTTTT.

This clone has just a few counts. CDR3 amino acids: CASSGQVAGTGQETQYF. CDR3 DNA sequence: TGTGCCAGCAGTGGTCAGGTCGCGGGAACGGGGCAAGAGACCCAGTACTTC. The chain couples TRBV2 to TRBJ2-5; the D gene is possibly TRBD2 (6 bases). Per the germline V gene, CDR1 is SNHLY and CDR2 is FYNNEI. With 4 bases removed from V and 2 bases from J, the gap between germline ends came to 20 bases. This CDR3 contains 17 residues.

CDR3 nucleotide sequence: TGTGCCAGCAGCTTTGTGGGCGATCAGCCCCAGCATTTT. Amino acid sequence: CASSFVGDQPQHF. The chain has TRBV11-2 and TRBJ1-5; no firm D call. This CDR3 has 13 residues. Germline CDR1 reads SGHAT; CDR2 reads FQNNGV. Trimming removed 3 bases at V and 5 bases at J, with 8 bases between.

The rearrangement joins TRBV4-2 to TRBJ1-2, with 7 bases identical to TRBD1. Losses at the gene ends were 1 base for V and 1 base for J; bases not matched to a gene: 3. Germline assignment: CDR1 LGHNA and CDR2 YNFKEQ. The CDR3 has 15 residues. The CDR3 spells CASSQVGQSNYGYTF. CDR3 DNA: TGTGCCAGCAGCCAAGTGGGACAGAGTAACTATGGCTACACCTTC.

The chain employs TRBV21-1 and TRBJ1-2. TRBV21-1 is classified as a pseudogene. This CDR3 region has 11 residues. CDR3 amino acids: CASSKLWYFAF. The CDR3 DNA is TGTGCCAGCAGCAAATTGTGGTACTTTGCCTTC.

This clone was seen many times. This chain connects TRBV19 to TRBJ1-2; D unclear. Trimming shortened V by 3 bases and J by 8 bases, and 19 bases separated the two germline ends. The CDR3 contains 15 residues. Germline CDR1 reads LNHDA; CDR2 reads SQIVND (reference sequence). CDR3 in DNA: TGTGCCAGTAGTATCTCACCAGATCAGGCATCAGGCTACACCTTC. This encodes CASSISPDQASGYTF.

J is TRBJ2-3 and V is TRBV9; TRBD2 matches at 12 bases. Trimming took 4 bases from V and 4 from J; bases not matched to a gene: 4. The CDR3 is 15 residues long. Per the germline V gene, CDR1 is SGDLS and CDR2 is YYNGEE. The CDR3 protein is CASSPLAGGPDTQYF. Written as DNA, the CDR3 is TGTGCCAGCAGCCCTCTAGCGGGAGGGCCAGATACGCAGTATTTT.

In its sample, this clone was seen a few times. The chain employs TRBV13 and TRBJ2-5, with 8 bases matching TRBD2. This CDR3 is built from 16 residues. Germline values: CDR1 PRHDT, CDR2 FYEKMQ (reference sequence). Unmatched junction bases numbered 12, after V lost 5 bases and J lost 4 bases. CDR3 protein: CASSLLRGGLGETQYF. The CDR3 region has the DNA TGTGCCAGCAGCCTTCTACGGGGGGGCCTGGGAGAGACCCAGTACTTC.

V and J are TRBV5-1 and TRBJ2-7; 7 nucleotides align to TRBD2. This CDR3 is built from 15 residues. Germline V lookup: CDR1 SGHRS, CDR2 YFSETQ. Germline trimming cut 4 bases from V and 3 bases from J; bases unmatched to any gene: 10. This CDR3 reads CASSPRGEVVYEQYF. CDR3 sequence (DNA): TGCGCCAGCAGCCCCCGGGGGGAGGTAGTCTACGAGCAGTACTTC. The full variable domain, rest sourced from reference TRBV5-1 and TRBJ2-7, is KAGVTQTPRYLIKTRGQQVTLSCSPISGHRSVSWYQQTPGQGLQFLFEYFSETQRNKGNFPGRFSGRQFSNSRSEMNVSTLELGDSALYLCASSPRGEVVYEQYFGPGTRLTVT.

The CDR3 here is CASAGSGGARETQYF. The CDR3 coding sequence is TGTGCCAGCGCAGGTAGCGGGGGGGCCCGAGAGACCCAGTACTTC. This chain joins TRBV9 and TRBJ2-5; 11 nucleotides agree with TRBD2. The V and J ends lost 7 bases and 4 bases, in that order; junction bases with no gene match: 9. The length of the CDR3 is 15 residues. Germline-derived CDR1 and CDR2 are SGDLS and YYNGEE. The variable domain in full, with the rest retrieved from reference TRBV9 and TRBJ2-5, is DSGVTQTPKHLITATGQRVTLRCSPRSGDLSVYWYQQSLDQGLQFLIQYYNGEERAKGNILERFSAQQFPDLHSELNLSSLELGDSALYFCASAGSGGARETQYFGPGTRLLVL.

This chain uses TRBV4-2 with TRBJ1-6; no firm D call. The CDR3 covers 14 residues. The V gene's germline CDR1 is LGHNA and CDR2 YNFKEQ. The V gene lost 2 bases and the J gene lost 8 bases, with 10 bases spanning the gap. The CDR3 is CASSQPRLDSPLHF. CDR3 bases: TGTGCCAGCAGCCAACCCCGACTCGATTCACCCCTCCACTTT.

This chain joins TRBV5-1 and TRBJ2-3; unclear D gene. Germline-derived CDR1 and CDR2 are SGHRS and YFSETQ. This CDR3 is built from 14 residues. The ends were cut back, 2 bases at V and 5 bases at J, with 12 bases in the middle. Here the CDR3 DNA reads TGCGCCAGCAGCTTAAGTCTTTACGGAGATACGCAGTATTTT. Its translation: CASSLSLYGDTQYF.

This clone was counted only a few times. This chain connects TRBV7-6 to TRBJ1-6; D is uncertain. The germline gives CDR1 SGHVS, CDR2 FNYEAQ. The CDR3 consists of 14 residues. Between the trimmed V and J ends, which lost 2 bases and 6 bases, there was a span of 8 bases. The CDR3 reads CASSLQGSNSPLHF. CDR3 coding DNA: TGTGCCAGCAGCTTACAAGGGAGTAATTCACCCCTCCACTTT. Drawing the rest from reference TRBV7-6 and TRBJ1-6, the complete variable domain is GAGVSQSPRYKVTKRGQDVALRCDPISGHVSLYWYRQALGQGPEFLTYFNYEAQQDKSGLPNDRFSAERPEGSISTLTIQRTEQRDSAMYRCASSLQGSNSPLHFGNGTRLTVT.

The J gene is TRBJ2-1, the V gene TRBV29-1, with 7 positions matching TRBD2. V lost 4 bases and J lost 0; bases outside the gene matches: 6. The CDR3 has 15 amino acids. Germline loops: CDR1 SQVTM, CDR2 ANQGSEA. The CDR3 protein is CSVGMGGTSYNEQFF. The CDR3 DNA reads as TGCAGCGTTGGAATGGGAGGGACCTCCTACAATGAGCAGTTCTTC.

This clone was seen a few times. This CDR3 is CASSFTRLAGGQNEQFF. In nucleotides, the CDR3 is TGCGCCAGCAGTTTTACGCGACTAGCGGGGGGGCAGAATGAGCAGTTCTTC. The chain has TRBV5-1 and TRBJ2-1; TRBD2 aligns across 14 bases. V gave up 5 bases and J gave up 7 bases; unmatched junction bases: 11. Germline CDR1 SGHRS, CDR2 YFSETQ. The CDR3 covers 17 residues.

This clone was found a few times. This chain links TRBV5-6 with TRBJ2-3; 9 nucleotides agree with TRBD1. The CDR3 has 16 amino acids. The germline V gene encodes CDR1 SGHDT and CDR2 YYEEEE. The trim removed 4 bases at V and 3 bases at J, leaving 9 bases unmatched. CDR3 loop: CASSPIRDRVTDTQYF. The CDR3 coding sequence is TGTGCCAGCAGCCCGATACGGGACAGGGTTACAGATACGCAGTATTTT.